This paragraph covers one T cell receptor beta chain sequence. Its antigen is unidentified. J lost 1 base, V lost 1 base, and 3 bases had no gene match. CDR3 length: 15 residues. The germline CDR1 and CDR2 sequences are SGHNT and YYREEE (reference sequence). This sample is drawn from a study of T cell repertoires in cytomegalovirus infection. TCRdb redid the calling of the reads with MiXCR, one entry per CDR3 protein. The table includes roughly 310,000 distinct CDR3 sequences, approximately 32% detected once. The rearrangement joins TRBV5-4 to TRBJ2-7, with 9 bases that match TRBD1. The receptor's source is a human donor in good health (CMV status not recorded). Some clones in this sample may be carry-over from other donors' samples. The sample consisted of cultured PBMCs, taken from culture after CMV antigen stimulation. The CDR3 DNA reads TGTGCCAGCAGCTTGATGGGACAGGGTTCCTACGAGCAGTACTTC. Translation gives CASSLMGQGSYEQYF. The variable domain in full, with the rest retrieved from reference TRBV5-4 and TRBJ2-7, is ETGVTQSPTHLIKTRGQQVTLRCSSQSGHNTVSWYQQALGQGPQFIFQYYREEENGRGNFPPRFSGLQFPNYSSELNVNALELDDSALYLCASSLMGQGSYEQYFGPGTRLTVT.